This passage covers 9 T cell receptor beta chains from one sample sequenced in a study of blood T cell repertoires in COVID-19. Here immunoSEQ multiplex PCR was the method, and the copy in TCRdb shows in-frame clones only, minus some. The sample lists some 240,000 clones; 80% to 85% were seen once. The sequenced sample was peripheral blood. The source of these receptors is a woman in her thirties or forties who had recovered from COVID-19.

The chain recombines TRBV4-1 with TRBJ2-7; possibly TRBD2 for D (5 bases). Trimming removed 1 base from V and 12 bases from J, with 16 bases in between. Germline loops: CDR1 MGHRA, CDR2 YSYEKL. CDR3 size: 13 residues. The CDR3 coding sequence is TGCGCCAGCAGCCAAGTGGACCCCCGGGGTTTGTACTTC. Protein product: CASSQVDPRGLYF.

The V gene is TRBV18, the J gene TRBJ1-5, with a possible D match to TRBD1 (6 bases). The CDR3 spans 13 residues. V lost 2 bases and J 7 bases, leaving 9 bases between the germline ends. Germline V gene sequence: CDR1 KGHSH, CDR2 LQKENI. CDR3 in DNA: TGTGCCAGCTCACCAGGGGGCGGACAGCCCCAGCATTTT. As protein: CASSPGGGQPQHF.

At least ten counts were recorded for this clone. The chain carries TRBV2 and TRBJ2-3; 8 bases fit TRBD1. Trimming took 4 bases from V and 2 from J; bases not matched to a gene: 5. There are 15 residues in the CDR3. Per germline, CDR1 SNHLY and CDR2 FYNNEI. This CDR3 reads CASSGRDRHTDTQYF. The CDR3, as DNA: TGTGCCAGCAGTGGCCGGGACAGGCACACAGATACGCAGTATTTT.

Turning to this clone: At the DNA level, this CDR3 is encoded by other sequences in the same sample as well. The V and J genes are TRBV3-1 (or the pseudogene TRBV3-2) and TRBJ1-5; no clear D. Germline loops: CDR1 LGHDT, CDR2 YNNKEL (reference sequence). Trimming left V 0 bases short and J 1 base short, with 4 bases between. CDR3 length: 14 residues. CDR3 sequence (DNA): TGTGCCAGCAGCCAAGATTTAAGCAATCAGCCCCAGCATTTT. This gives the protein CASSQDLSNQPQHF.

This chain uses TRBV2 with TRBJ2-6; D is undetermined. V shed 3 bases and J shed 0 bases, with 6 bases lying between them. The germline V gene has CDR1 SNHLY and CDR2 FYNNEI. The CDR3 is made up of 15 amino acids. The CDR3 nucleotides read TGTGCCAGCAGTGACCGGAGCTCTGGGGCCAACGTCCTGACTTTC. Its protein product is CASSDRSSGANVLTF. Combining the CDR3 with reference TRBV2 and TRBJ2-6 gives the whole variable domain EPEVTQTPSHQVTQMGQEVILRCVPISNHLYFYWYRQILGQKVEFLVSFYNNEISEKSEIFDDQFSVERPDGSNFTLKIRSTKLEDSAMYFCASSDRSSGANVLTFGAGSRLTVL.

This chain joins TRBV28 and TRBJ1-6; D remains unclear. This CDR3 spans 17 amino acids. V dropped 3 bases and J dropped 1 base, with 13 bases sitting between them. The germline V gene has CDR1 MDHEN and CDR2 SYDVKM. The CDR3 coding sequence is TGTGCCAGCAGTTTCGAAAGAACGGTTTCCTATAATTCACCCCTCCACTTT. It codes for CASSFERTVSYNSPLHF.

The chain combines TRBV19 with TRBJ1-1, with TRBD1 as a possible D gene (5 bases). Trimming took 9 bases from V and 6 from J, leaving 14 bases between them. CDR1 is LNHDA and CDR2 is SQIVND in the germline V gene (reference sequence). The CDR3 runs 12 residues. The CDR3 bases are TGTGCCAGCCAACCACGGGGGTCTGAAGCTTTCTTT. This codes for CASQPRGSEAFF.

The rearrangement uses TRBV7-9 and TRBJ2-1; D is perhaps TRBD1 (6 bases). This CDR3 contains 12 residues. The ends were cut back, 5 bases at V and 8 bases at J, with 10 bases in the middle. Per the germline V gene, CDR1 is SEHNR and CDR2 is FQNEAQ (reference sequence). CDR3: CASSSTGYEQFF. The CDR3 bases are TGTGCCAGCAGCAGCACAGGGTATGAGCAGTTCTTC.

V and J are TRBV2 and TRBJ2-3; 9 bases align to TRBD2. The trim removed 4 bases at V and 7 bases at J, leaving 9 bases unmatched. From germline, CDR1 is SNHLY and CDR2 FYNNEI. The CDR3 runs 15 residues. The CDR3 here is CASSAGTSTGHTQYF. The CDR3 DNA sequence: TGTGCCAGCAGTGCCGGGACTAGCACGGGCCATACGCAGTATTTT.